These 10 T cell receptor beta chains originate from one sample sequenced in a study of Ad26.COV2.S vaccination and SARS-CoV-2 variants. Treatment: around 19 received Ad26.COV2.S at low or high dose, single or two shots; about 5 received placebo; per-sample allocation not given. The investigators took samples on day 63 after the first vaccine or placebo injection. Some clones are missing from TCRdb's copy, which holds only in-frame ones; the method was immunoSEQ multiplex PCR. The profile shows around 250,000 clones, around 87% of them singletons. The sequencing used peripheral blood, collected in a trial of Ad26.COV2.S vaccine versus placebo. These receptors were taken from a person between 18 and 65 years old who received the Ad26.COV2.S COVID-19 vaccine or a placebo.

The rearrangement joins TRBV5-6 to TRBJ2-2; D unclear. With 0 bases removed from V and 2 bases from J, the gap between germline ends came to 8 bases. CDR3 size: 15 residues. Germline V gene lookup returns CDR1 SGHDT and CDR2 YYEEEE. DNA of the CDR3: TGTGCCAGCAGCTTGGGGGCAGCTAACACCGGGGAGCTGTTTTTT. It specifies CASSLGAANTGELFF.

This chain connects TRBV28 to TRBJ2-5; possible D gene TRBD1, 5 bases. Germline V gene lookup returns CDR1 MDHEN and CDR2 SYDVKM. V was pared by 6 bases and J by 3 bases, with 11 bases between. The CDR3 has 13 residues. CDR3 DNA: TGTGCCAGCAGGACAGCCAACGAAGAGACCCAGTACTTC. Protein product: CASRTANEETQYF.

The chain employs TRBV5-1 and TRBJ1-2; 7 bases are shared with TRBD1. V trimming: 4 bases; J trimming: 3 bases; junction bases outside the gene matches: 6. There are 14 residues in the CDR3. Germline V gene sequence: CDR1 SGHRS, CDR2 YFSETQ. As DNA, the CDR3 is TGCGCCAGCAGCCTTCCTGACAGGGACTATGGCTACACCTTC. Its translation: CASSLPDRDYGYTF.

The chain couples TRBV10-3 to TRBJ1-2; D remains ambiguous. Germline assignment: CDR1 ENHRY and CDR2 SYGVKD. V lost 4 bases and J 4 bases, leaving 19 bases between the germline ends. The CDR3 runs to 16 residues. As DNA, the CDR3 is TGTGCCATCAGTGTCGGGAGGCCACCCAACTTCTATGGCTACACCTTC. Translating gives CAISVGRPPNFYGYTF.

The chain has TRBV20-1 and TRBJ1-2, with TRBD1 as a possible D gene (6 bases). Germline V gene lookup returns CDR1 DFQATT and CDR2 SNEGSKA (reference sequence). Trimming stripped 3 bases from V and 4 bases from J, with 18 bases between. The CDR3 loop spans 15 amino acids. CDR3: CSASLSGGYGYGYTF. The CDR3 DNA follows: TGCAGTGCTAGTCTCTCGGGGGGCTACGGCTATGGCTACACCTTC.

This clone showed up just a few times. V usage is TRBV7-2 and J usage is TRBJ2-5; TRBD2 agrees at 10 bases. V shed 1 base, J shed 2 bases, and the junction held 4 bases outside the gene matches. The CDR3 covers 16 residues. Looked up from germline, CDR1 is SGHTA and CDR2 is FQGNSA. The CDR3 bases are TGTGCCAGCAGCTTAGGACTAGCGGGTAGACAAGAGACCCAGTACTTC. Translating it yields CASSLGLAGRQETQYF.

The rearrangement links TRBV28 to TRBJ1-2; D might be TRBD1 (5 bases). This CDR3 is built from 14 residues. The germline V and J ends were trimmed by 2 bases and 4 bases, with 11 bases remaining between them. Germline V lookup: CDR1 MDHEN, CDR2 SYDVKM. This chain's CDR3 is CASSLGGGAYGYTF. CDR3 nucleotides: TGTGCCAGCAGTTTAGGTGGGGGAGCCTATGGCTACACCTTC.

CDR3 coding DNA: TGTGCCACCAGTAGTACGGGGGCGGCTCAAGAGACCCAGTACTTC. Its protein product is CATSSTGAAQETQYF. The gene calls are TRBV24-1 and TRBJ2-5; perhaps D is TRBD1 or TRBD2 (6 bases each). The length of the CDR3 is 15 residues. V lost 6 bases to trimming and J lost 2 bases, with 15 bases between them. Per the germline V gene, CDR1 is KGHDR and CDR2 is SFDVKD.

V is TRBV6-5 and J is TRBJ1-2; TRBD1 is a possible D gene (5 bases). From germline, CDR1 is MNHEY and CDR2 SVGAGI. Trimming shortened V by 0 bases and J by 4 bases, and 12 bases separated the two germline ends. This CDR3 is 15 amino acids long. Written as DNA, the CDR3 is TGTGCCAGCAGTTACTCATCTCAGGGTTTCTATGGCTACACCTTC. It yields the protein CASSYSSQGFYGYTF.

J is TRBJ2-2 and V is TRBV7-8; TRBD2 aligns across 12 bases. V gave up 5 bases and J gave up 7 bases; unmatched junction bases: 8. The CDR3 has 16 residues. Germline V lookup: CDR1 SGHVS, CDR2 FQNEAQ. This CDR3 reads CASSPLAGGWGGELFF. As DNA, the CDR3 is TGTGCCAGCAGCCCCCTAGCGGGGGGGTGGGGCGGGGAGCTGTTTTTT.